This entry features one TCR beta chain sequence. This receptor's antigen is unknown. No clone much larger than this one lies a single base away; base qualities are absent. This entry belongs to a study of blood T cell repertoires in COVID-19 (dated by TCRdb to the early 2020s). A note on the overall study: Collaborator samples came from the United States, Italy and Spain and covered acute and convalescent phases of COVID-19. The material from the prospective study consisted of cDNA or gDNA derived from T cells, B-cell-depleted T cells, or PBMCs. The dataset comprised deeply sampled blood TCRbeta repertoires from subjects exposed to, actively infected with, or recovered from COVID-19. A freely available public database, intended as a resource for researchers studying the immune response to SARS-CoV-2, is where the repertoires were released. Samples came from the ongoing ImmuneRACE study (first 160 participants) plus 1,254 subjects from 6 global collaborators. Nearly every sample came with metadata listing a de-identified subject ID, COVID-19 status, age in years and sex. HLA class I and class II types, where available, came from metadata supplied by the sample provider rather than from assay-based typing.

TCRbeta CDR3 regions were amplified from genomic DNA using the immunoSEQ Assay, a bias-controlled multiplex PCR. In the authors' own workflow: Nucleated cell counts per sample were estimated from amplification of reference gene primers within the assay. To quantify the absolute abundance of each unique TCRbeta CDR3 rearrangement, sequence reads were collapsed and filtered. For each sample, productive Simpson clonality was calculated by taking the square root of Simpson's diversity index across productive rearrangements. TCRdb obtained this table from immuneACCESS and retained in-frame rearrangements with V and J assigned. These tables miss some clones; where compared with another copy, unresolved V genes account for less than half of the shortfall, and the remainder is unexplained. The V and J calls and clone size come from that table; D and trimming were worked out from the DNA. The sample profile shows more than 95,000 clones; 82% of them were found once. The ten most abundant clones make up about 5% of the sample.

Overall study outcomes, separate from this receptor: Clinical and demographic metadata were provided uncurated, with the amount varying by source and participant.

Each collaborating institution followed its own protocols to collect whole blood in K2EDTA tubes. Collaborator samples were shipped for TCRbeta analysis as frozen whole blood, isolated PBMCs, or DNA extracted from either sample type. The CDR1 and CDR2 encoded by the germline V gene (reference sequence) are GTSNPN and SVGIG. From cysteine to phenylalanine, the CDR3 is 15 amino acids long. CDR3 DNA only is kept here, 45 bases in frame from base 1. V lost 3 bases and J lost 5 bases, and the count of bases not matched to a germline gene is 10. Sequenced input: peripheral blood. The sequence is built from TRBV30 and TRBJ2-1; the junction holds 7 bases that match TRBD2. The clonotype comes from a man in his fifties or sixties with acute or convalescent COVID-19. The DNA reads as follows: TGTGCCTGGAGGACCTCCGCGGGAGATCACAATGAGCAGTTCTTC. Translated, this is CAWRTSAGDHNEQFF. When the CDR3 is completed using the reference TRBV30 and TRBJ2-1 genes on either side, the full variable domain is SQTIHQWPATLVQPVGSPLSLECTVEGTSNPNLYWYRQAAGRGLQLLFYSVGIGQISSEVPQNLSASRPQDRQFILSSKKLLLSDSGFYLCAWRTSAGDHNEQFFGPGTRLTVL.